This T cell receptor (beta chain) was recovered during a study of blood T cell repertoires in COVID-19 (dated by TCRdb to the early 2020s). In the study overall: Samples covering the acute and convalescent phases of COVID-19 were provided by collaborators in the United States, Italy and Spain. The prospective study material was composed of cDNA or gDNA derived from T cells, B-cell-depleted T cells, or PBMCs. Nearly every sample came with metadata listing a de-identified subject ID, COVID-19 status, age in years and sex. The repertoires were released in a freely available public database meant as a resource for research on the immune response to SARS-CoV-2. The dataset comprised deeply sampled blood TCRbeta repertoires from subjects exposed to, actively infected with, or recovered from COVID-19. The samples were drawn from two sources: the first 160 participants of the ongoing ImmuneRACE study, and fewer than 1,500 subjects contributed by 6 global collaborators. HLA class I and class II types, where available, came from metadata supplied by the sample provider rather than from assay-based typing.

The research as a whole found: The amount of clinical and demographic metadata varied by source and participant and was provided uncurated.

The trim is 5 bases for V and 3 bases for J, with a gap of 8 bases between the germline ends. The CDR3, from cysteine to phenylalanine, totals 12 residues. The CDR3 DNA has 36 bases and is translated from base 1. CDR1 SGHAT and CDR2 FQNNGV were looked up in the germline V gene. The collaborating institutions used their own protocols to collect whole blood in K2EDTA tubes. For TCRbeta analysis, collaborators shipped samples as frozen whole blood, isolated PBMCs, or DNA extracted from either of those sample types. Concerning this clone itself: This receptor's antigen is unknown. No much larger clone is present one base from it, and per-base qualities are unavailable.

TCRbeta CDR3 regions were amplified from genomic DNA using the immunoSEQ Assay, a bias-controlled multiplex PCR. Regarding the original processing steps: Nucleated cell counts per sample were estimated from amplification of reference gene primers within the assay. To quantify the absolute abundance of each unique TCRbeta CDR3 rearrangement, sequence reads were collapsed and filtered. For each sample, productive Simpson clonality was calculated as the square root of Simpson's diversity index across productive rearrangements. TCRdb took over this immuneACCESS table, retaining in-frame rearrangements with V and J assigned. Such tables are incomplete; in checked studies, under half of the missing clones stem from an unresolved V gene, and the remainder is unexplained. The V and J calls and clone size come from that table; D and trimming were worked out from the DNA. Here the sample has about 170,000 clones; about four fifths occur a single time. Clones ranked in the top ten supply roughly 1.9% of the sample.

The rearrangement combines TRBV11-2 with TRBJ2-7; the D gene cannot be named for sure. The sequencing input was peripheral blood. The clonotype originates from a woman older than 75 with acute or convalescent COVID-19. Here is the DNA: TGTGCCAGCAGCCAACTCATCTACGAGCAGTACTTC. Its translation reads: CASSQLIYEQYF. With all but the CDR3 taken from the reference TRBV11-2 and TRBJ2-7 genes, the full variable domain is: EAGVAQSPRYKIIEKRQSVAFWCNPISGHATLYWYQQILGQGPKLLIQFQNNGVVDDSQLPKDRFSAERLKGVDSTLKIQPAKLEDSAVYLCASSQLIYEQYFGPGTRLTVT.